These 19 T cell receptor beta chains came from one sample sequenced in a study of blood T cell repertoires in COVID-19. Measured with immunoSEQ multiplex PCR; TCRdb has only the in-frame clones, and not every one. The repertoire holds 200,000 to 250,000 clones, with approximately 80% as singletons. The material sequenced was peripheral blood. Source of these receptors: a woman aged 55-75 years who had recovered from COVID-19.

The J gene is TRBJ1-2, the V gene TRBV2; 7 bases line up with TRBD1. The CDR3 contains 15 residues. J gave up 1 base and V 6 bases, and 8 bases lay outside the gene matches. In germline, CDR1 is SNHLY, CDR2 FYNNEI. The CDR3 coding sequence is TGTGCCAGCAGGTTCGGGACAGTATTTAACTATGGCTACACCTTC. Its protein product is CASRFGTVFNYGYTF.

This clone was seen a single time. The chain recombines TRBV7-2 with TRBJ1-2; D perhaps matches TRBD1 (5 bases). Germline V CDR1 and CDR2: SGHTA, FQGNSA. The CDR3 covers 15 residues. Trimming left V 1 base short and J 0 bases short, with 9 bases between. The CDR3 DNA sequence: TGTGCCAGCAGCTTAGGTCGGGGGGCTAACTATGGCTACACCTTC. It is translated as CASSLGRGANYGYTF. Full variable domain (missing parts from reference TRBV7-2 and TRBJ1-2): GAGVSQSPSNKVTEKGKDVELRCDPISGHTALYWYRQSLGQGLEFLIYFQGNSAPDKSGLPSDRFSAERTGGSVSTLTIQRTQQEDSAVYLCASSLGRGANYGYTFGSGTRLTVV.

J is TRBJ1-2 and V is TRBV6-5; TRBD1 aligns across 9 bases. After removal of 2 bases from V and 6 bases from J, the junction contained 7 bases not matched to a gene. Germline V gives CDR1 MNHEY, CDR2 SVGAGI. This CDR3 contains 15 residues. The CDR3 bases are TGTGCCAGCAGTTACCTAACCGACAGGGGGGATGGCTACACCTTC. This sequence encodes CASSYLTDRGDGYTF.

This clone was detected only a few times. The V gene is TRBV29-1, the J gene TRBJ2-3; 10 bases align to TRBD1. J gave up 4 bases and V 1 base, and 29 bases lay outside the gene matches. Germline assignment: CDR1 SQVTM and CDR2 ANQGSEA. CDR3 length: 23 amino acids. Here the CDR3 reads CSVEGHNSIKDRGFVVVADTQYF. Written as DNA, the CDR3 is TGCAGCGTTGAAGGACACAACTCAATAAAGGACAGGGGGTTCGTCGTTGTCGCAGATACGCAGTATTTT.

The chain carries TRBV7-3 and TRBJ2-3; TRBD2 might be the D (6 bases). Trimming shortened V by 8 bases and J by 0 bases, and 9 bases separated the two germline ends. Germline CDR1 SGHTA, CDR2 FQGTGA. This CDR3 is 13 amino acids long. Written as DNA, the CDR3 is TGTGCCAGCGGGGGAGGTAGCACAGATACGCAGTATTTT. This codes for CASGGGSTDTQYF.

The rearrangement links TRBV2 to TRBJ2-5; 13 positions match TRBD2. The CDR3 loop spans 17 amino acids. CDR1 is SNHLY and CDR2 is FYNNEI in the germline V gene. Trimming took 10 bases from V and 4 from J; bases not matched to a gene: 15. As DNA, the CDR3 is TGTGCCACCTCGCGACTAGCGGGGGGCTCCGGTGGAGAGACCCAGTACTTC. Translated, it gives CATSRLAGGSGGETQYF.

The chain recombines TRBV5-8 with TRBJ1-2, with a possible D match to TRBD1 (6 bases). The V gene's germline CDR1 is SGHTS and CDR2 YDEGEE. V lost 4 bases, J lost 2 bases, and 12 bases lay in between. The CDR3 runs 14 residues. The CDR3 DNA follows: TGTGCCAGCAGCCTGACCGGACAGAACTATGGCTACACCTTC. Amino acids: CASSLTGQNYGYTF.

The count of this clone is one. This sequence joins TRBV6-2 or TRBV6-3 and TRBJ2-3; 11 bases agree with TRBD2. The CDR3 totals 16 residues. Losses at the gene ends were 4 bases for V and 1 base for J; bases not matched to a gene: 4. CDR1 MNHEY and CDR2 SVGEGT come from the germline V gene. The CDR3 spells CASSWVAGGGTDTQYF. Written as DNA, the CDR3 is TGTGCCAGCAGTTGGGTAGCGGGGGGGGGCACAGATACGCAGTATTTT.

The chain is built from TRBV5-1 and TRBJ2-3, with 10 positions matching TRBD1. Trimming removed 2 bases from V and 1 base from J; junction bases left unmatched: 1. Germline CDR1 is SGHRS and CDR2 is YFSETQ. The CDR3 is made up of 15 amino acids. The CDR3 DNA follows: TGCGCCAGCAGCTTCGGACAGGGGGGCACAGATACGCAGTATTTT. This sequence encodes CASSFGQGGTDTQYF.

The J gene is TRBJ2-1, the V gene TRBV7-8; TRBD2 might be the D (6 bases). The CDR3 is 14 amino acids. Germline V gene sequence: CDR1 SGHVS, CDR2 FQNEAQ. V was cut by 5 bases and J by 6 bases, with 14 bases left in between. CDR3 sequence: CASSIRQTSNEQFF. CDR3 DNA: TGTGCCAGCAGCATCAGACAGACTAGCAATGAGCAGTTCTTC.

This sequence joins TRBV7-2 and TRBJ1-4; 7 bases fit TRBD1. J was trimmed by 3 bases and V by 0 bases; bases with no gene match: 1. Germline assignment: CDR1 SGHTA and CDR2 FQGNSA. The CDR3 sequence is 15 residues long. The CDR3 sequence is CASSLAGTANEKLFF. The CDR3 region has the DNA TGTGCCAGCAGCTTAGCGGGGACAGCTAATGAAAAACTGTTTTTT.

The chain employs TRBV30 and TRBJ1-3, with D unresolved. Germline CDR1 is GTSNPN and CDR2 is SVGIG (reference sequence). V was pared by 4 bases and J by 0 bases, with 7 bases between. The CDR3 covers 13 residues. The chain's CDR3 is CAWKLISGNTIYF. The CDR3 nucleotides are TGTGCCTGGAAACTGATCTCTGGAAACACCATATATTTT.

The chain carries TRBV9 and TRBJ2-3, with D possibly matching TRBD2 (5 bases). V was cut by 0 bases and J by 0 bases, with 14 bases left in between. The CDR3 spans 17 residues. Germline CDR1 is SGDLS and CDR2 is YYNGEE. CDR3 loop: CASSVEHTRFSTDTQYF. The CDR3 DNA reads TGTGCCAGCAGCGTAGAGCATACTAGGTTTAGCACAGATACGCAGTATTTT. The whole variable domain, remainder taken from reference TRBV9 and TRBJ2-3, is DSGVTQTPKHLITATGQRVTLRCSPRSGDLSVYWYQQSLDQGLQFLIQYYNGEERAKGNILERFSAQQFPDLHSELNLSSLELGDSALYFCASSVEHTRFSTDTQYFGPGTRLTVL.

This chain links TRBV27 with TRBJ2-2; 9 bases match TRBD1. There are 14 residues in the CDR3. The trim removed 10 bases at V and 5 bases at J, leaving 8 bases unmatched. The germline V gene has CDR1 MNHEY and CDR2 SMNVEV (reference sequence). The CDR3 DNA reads TGTGCCACCACGGACAGGGGTGCAACCGGGGAGCTGTTTTTT. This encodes CATTDRGATGELFF.

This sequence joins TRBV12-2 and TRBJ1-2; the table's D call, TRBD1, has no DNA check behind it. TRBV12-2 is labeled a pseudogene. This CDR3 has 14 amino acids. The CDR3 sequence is CASRFRQVPYGYTF. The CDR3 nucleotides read TGTGCAAGTCGCTTCCGACAGGTGCCCTATGGCTACACCTTC.

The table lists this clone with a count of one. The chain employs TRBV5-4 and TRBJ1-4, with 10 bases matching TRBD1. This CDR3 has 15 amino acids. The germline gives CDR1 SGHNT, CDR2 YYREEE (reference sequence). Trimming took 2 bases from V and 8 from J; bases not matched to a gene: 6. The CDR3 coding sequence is TGTGCCAGCAGCTTCGGGACAGGGGTCGGAGAAAAACTGTTTTTT. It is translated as CASSFGTGVGEKLFF.

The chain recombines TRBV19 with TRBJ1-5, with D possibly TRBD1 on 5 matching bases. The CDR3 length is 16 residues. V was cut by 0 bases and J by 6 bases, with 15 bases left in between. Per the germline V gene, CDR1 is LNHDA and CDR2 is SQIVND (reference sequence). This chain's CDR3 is CASSIDQRGWVQPQHF. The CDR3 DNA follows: TGTGCCAGTAGTATAGATCAGCGGGGCTGGGTTCAGCCCCAGCATTTT.

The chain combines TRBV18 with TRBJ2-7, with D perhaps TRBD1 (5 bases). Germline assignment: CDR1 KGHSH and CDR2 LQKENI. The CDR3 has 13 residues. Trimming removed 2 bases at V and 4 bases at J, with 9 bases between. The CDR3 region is CASSPDRNYEQYF. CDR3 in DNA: TGTGCCAGCTCACCAGACAGAAATTACGAGCAGTACTTC.

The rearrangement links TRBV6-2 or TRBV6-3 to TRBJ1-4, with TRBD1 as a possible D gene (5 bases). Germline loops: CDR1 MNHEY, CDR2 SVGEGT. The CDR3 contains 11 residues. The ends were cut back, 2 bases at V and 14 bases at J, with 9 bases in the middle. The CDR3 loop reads CASSYLGRLFF. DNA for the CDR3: TGTGCCAGCAGTTACCTGGGGCGGCTGTTTTTT.